Each of the 32 T cell receptor beta chains below was sequenced from the same sample in a study of OX40 agonist ivuxolimab in advanced cancers. Profiling relied on immunoSEQ multiplex PCR, and the TCRdb table lists in-frame clones only, not all of them. The sample records around 35,000 clones, about nine tenths being singletons. The sample in question was CD4+ or CD8+ T cells sorted from blood, obtained in a trial of the OX40 agonist ivuxolimab. The receptor set was obtained from an adult with an advanced solid tumor such as melanoma, head and neck, liver or kidney cancer.

The chain is built from TRBV4-3 and TRBJ2-7, with D possibly being TRBD1 or TRBD2 (6 bases each). CDR3 length: 15 residues. Trimming shortened V by 4 bases and J by 3 bases, and 16 bases separated the two germline ends. Germline assignment: CDR1 LGHNA and CDR2 YSLEER. Here the CDR3 DNA reads TGCGCCAGCAGCCCGATCGCGGGACAAAGCTACGAGCAGTACTTC. This sequence encodes CASSPIAGQSYEQYF.

The V gene is TRBV27, the J gene TRBJ2-1, with 7 bases identical to TRBD1. Germline-derived CDR1 and CDR2 are MNHEY and SMNVEV (reference sequence). The CDR3 is made up of 16 amino acids. Trimming cost V 0 bases and J 4 bases; bases outside gene matches: 6. DNA for the CDR3: TGTGCCAGCAGTTTATCGAAAGGGGGCGGATACAATGAGCAGTTCTTC. It specifies CASSLSKGGGYNEQFF.

The chain couples TRBV20-1 to TRBJ2-4; D is undetermined. CDR3 length equals 11 residues. V was pared by 6 bases and J by 6 bases, with 9 bases between. Germline assignment: CDR1 DFQATT and CDR2 SNEGSKA (reference sequence). CDR3 residues: CSARWGNIQYF. The CDR3 coding sequence is TGCAGTGCCCGTTGGGGAAACATTCAGTACTTC.

The chain is built from TRBV9 and TRBJ2-1, with D unclear. The CDR3 covers 13 residues. Germline CDR1 SGDLS, CDR2 YYNGEE. The V and J ends lost 1 base and 2 bases respectively, with 4 bases between them. CDR3 region: CASSVLAYNEQFF. Here the CDR3 DNA reads TGTGCCAGCAGCGTACTAGCCTACAATGAGCAGTTCTTC.

The chain combines TRBV4-3 with TRBJ2-3, with D possibly matching TRBD1 (5 bases). Trimming cost V 4 bases and J 3 bases, with 20 bases left between them. Germline V CDR1 and CDR2: LGHNA, YSLEER. This CDR3 has 17 residues. DNA for the CDR3: TGCGCCAGCAGCCCCTCTGAACAGGCTTTTCGAACAGATACGCAGTATTTT. Protein sequence: CASSPSEQAFRTDTQYF.

The rearrangement joins TRBV9 to TRBJ2-2; 14 bases match TRBD2. Germline trimming cut 0 bases from V and 3 bases from J; bases unmatched to any gene: 4. The CDR3 has 18 amino acids. Germline V gene sequence: CDR1 SGDLS, CDR2 YYNGEE. CDR3 region: CASSVDVGLAGDTGELFF. CDR3 DNA: TGTGCCAGCAGCGTAGATGTGGGACTAGCGGGAGACACCGGGGAGCTGTTTTTT.

J is TRBJ2-7 and V is TRBV28; D is perhaps TRBD2 (5 bases). The V end was cut by 6 bases, the J end by 2 bases, with 8 bases between. The CDR3 is 12 amino acids. The germline V gene encodes CDR1 MDHEN and CDR2 SYDVKM. DNA of the CDR3: TGTGCCAGCAGGGACGGGGCCTACGAGCAGTACTTC. This sequence encodes CASRDGAYEQYF.

The chain links TRBV7-9 to TRBJ2-3, with unresolved D. The CDR3 has 18 amino acids. Germline assignment: CDR1 SEHNR and CDR2 FQNEAQ (reference sequence). With 0 bases removed from V and 2 bases from J, the gap between germline ends came to 18 bases. Here the CDR3 reads CASSLAALNAQYTDTQYF. The CDR3 coding sequence is TGTGCCAGCAGCTTAGCCGCATTAAATGCACAGTACACAGATACGCAGTATTTT.

This chain joins TRBV28 and TRBJ1-1; D is ambiguous. V was trimmed by 3 bases and J by 4 bases, leaving 9 bases between them. The CDR3 extends over 13 amino acids. Germline V CDR1 and CDR2: MDHEN, SYDVKM. Here the CDR3 reads CASSLGRGTEAFF. For the CDR3, the DNA is TGTGCCAGCAGTTTGGGGAGAGGCACTGAAGCTTTCTTT.

This clone was picked up one time. V usage is TRBV7-9 and J usage is TRBJ2-4; 9 bases map to TRBD1. This CDR3 region has 19 residues. Germline V CDR1 and CDR2: SEHNR, FQNEAQ (reference sequence). V lost 4 bases and J lost 0; bases outside the gene matches: 13. The CDR3 DNA reads as TGTGCCAGCAGCTCACACCTAGGAACAGGGGGCGTAGCCAAAAACATTCAGTACTTC. Translating gives CASSSHLGTGGVAKNIQYF. The full variable domain, completed using reference TRBV7-9 and TRBJ2-4, is DTGVSQNPRHKITKRGQNVTFRCDPISEHNRLYWYRQTLGQGPEFLTYFQNEAQLEKSRLLSDRFSAERPKGSFSTLEIQRTEQGDSAMYLCASSSHLGTGGVAKNIQYFGAGTRLSVL.

The chain joins TRBV7-8 to TRBJ1-5; no clear D gene. Trimming took off 0 bases at V and 0 bases at J, with 12 bases between the two ends. Germline CDR1 and CDR2: SGHVS and FQNEAQ. This CDR3 is 17 amino acids long. CDR3 DNA: TGTGCCAGCAGCTTAGCGCTGTCAAGCTATAGCAATCAGCCCCAGCATTTT. Translating gives CASSLALSSYSNQPQHF. Looking up the rest from reference TRBV7-8 and TRBJ1-5 gives the full variable domain: GAGVSQSPRYKVAKRGQDVALRCDPISGHVSLFWYQQALGQGPEFLTYFQNEAQLDKSGLPSDRFFAERPEGSVSTLKIQRTQQEDSAVYLCASSLALSSYSNQPQHFGDGTRLSIL.

The chain has TRBV6-1 and TRBJ2-5, with a weak D call TRBD2 (5 bases). The V end lost 2 bases, the J end lost 5 bases, and 21 bases lay between the germline ends. The CDR3 sequence is 17 residues long. Per germline, CDR1 MNHNS and CDR2 SASEGT. CDR3 DNA sequence: TGTGCCAGCAGTGAAAAAGTGAGGGCGGGCGGTTTGGAGACCCAGTACTTC. This translates into CASSEKVRAGGLETQYF.

As to this clone: An end of the junction differs from the germline gene, which may be a read error. The genes are TRBV7-2 and TRBJ2-7; 8 bases align to TRBD2. In germline, CDR1 is SGHTA, CDR2 FQGNSA. The CDR3 totals 17 residues. CDR3 sequence (DNA): TGCGCCAGCAGCCAAGATCCACCCTCAACTAGCGGCTACGAGCAGTACTTC. Translation gives CASSQDPPSTSGYEQYF.

This sequence joins TRBV14 and TRBJ1-5; D is uncertain. The germline V and J ends were trimmed by 1 base and 7 bases, with 5 bases remaining between them. The germline V gene has CDR1 SGHDN and CDR2 FVKESK. The CDR3 has 12 amino acids. The DNA for the CDR3 is TGTGCCAGCAGCCAAGGAAGGCAGCCCCAGCATTTT. Translation: CASSQGRQPQHF.

The chain has TRBV6-5 and TRBJ2-1; 9 nucleotides agree with TRBD2. The CDR3 runs 15 residues. Germline V gene sequence: CDR1 MNHEY, CDR2 SVGAGI. Trimming removed 6 bases from V and 6 bases from J; junction bases left unmatched: 9. CDR3 amino acids: CASRVYGTSPNEQFF. CDR3 in DNA: TGTGCCAGCAGGGTGTACGGGACTAGCCCCAATGAGCAGTTCTTC.

The chain links TRBV28 to TRBJ2-1; tentatively, D is TRBD2 (5 bases). V lost 5 bases to trimming and J lost 9 bases, with 17 bases between them. The CDR3 length is 14 residues. The germline gives CDR1 MDHEN, CDR2 SYDVKM. CDR3 nucleotides: TGTGCCAGCAGTCCCGCCGGACTCATTCCTGAGCAGTTCTTC. Translating it yields CASSPAGLIPEQFF. Full variable domain (remainder filled in from reference TRBV28 and TRBJ2-1): DVKVTQSSRYLVKRTGEKVFLECVQDMDHENMFWYRQDPGLGLRLIYFSYDVKMKEKGDIPEGYSVSREKKERFSLILESASTNQTSMYLCASSPAGLIPEQFFGPGTRLTVL.

The chain uses TRBV9 and TRBJ2-3; D may be TRBD2 (6 bases). The germline V and J ends were trimmed by 3 bases and 7 bases, with 15 bases remaining between them. The CDR3 totals 14 residues. Germline loops: CDR1 SGDLS, CDR2 YYNGEE. The CDR3 region has the DNA TGTGCCAGCAGCGGCTGGGACTCCGGGAATACGCAGTATTTT. Residues: CASSGWDSGNTQYF.

V is TRBV11-3 and J is TRBJ1-1; D is ambiguous. The V gene lost 2 bases and the J gene lost 1 base, with 5 bases spanning the gap. CDR3 length equals 13 residues. In germline, CDR1 is SGHNT, CDR2 YENEEA. In DNA, the CDR3 is TGTGCCAGCAGCTTATACAGGAACACTGAAGCTTTCTTT. The encoded protein is CASSLYRNTEAFF.

The chain combines TRBV9 with TRBJ2-7; a possible D gene is TRBD2 (5 bases). Germline V gene data show CDR1 as SGDLS and CDR2 as YYNGEE. The CDR3 runs to 15 residues. V was pared by 3 bases and J by 3 bases, with 16 bases between. The CDR3: CASSGGYGDHYEQYF. DNA of the CDR3: TGTGCCAGCAGCGGCGGGTATGGCGACCACTACGAGCAGTACTTC.

The chain is built from TRBV10-1 and TRBJ2-1; tentatively, D is TRBD2 (5 bases). The CDR3 is made up of 15 amino acids. Trimming pared 4 bases from V and 0 bases from J, leaving 10 bases between. CDR1 is WNHNN, CDR2 SYGVQD, per germline (reference sequence). The CDR3 region has the DNA TGCGCCAGCAGTGTAGCGCCGAGCTCCTACAATGAGCAGTTCTTC. It is translated as CASSVAPSSYNEQFF.

The rearrangement links TRBV7-6 to TRBJ1-1; unclear D gene. Trimming left V 5 bases short and J 6 bases short, with 13 bases between. CDR1 is SGHVS, CDR2 FNYEAQ, per germline. The CDR3 spans 13 residues. For the CDR3, the DNA is TGTGCCAGCAGCCGTGCCCAAGGCGCTGAAGCTTTCTTT. It codes for CASSRAQGAEAFF.

The chain has TRBV11-2 and TRBJ2-1; TRBD2 agrees at 9 bases. The CDR3 consists of 14 residues. The germline CDR1 and CDR2 sequences are SGHAT and FQNNGV. V shed 3 bases, J shed 6 bases, and the junction held 3 bases outside the gene matches. The CDR3 DNA is TGTGCCAGCAGCTTTAGCGGGAGTCTCAATGAGCAGTTCTTC. Translating gives CASSFSGSLNEQFF.

V gene TRBV4-3 combines with J gene TRBJ2-7; the match to TRBD1 covers 7 bases. The CDR3 runs 16 residues. From germline, CDR1 is LGHNA and CDR2 YSLEER. After removal of 0 bases from V and 0 bases from J, the junction contained 5 bases not matched to a gene. This CDR3 is CASSQDRGTASYEQYF. The CDR3 region has the DNA TGCGCCAGCAGCCAAGATCGAGGGACAGCCTCCTACGAGCAGTACTTC.

This clone was seen only once. CDR3 DNA sequence: TGTGCCAGCAGTTTAGGGGACCGCCACTCTGGGGCCAACGTCCTGACTTTC. Its protein product is CASSLGDRHSGANVLTF. This chain connects TRBV2 to TRBJ2-6; D possibly uses TRBD1 or TRBD2 (5 bases each). V lost 5 bases and J lost 0, with 14 bases in between. The CDR3 length is 17 residues. CDR1 and CDR2 from the germline V gene are SNHLY and FYNNEI. The full variable domain, completed using reference TRBV2 and TRBJ2-6, is EPEVTQTPSHQVTQMGQEVILRCVPISNHLYFYWYRQILGQKVEFLVSFYNNEISEKSEIFDDQFSVERPDGSNFTLKIRSTKLEDSAMYFCASSLGDRHSGANVLTFGAGSRLTVL.

The chain is built from TRBV14 and TRBJ2-7; the D gene could be TRBD1 or TRBD2 (5 bases each). Trimming took off 2 bases at V and 2 bases at J, with 13 bases between the two ends. CDR3 size: 15 residues. Germline lookup yields CDR1 SGHDN and CDR2 FVKESK. DNA of the CDR3: TGTGCCAGCAGCCAACTGGTTGGGGGTACCTACGAGCAGTACTTC. Amino acid sequence: CASSQLVGGTYEQYF.

This chain links TRBV29-1 with TRBJ2-1; TRBD1 agrees at 9 bases. The CDR3 loop spans 14 amino acids. CDR1 and CDR2 (germline): SQVTM, ANQGSEA. V lost 8 bases, J lost 7 bases, and 12 bases stayed unmatched. The CDR3 DNA reads as TGCAGCTGCCACGGGACAGGGTCAATGAATGAGCAGTTCTTC. As protein: CSCHGTGSMNEQFF.

The J gene is TRBJ2-1, the V gene TRBV28; TRBD2 matches at 8 bases. Germline loops: CDR1 MDHEN, CDR2 SYDVKM. V trimming: 6 bases; J trimming: 6 bases; junction bases outside the gene matches: 19. The CDR3 is made up of 18 amino acids. The CDR3 region has the DNA TGTGCCAGCAGAATATCATATGTTGGCGGGAGGACGGGCAATGAGCAGTTCTTC. This gives the protein CASRISYVGGRTGNEQFF.

The chain uses TRBV7-9 and TRBJ1-5; possible D gene TRBD1, 5 bases. The CDR3 is 13 amino acids. Germline values: CDR1 SEHNR, CDR2 FQNEAQ (reference sequence). V lost 3 bases, J lost 7 bases, and 10 bases lay in between. The CDR3, as DNA: TGTGCCAGCAGCTTCTCTAGGGGCCAGCCCCAGCATTTT. It is translated as CASSFSRGQPQHF.

This clone was seen a few times. The gene calls are TRBV11-2 and TRBJ1-1; D unclear. With 5 bases removed from V and 6 bases from J, the gap between germline ends came to 7 bases. The germline V gene encodes CDR1 SGHAT and CDR2 FQNNGV. This CDR3 is built from 11 residues. The CDR3 bases are TGTGCCAGCAGCCACGGACCTGAAGCTTTCTTT. Protein: CASSHGPEAFF.

CDR3 amino acids: CASEGAGRQSSYEQYF. The DNA of the CDR3 is TGTGCCAGCGAAGGCGCAGGAAGGCAGAGCTCCTACGAGCAGTACTTC. V usage is TRBV6-6 and J usage is TRBJ2-7; D unresolved. From germline, CDR1 is MNHNY and CDR2 SVGAGI (reference sequence). CDR3 length: 16 residues. V was clipped by 8 bases and J by 0 bases, with 20 bases between them.

V is TRBV10-2 and J is TRBJ1-2; D perhaps matches TRBD1 (5 bases). Germline lookup yields CDR1 WSHSY and CDR2 SAAADI. V dropped 5 bases and J dropped 0 bases, with 13 bases sitting between them. The CDR3 runs 15 residues. The CDR3 nucleotides are TGCGCCAGCAGTTTACAACAGGCCCCTAACTATGGCTACACCTTC. Its translation: CASSLQQAPNYGYTF.

V and J are TRBV7-8 and TRBJ2-7; 8 bases fit TRBD2. CDR3 length: 15 amino acids. Trimming removed 1 base from V and 4 bases from J; junction bases left unmatched: 6. Germline-derived CDR1 and CDR2 are SGHVS and FQNEAQ. CDR3 coding DNA: TGTGCCAGCAGCTTAGAGAACAGCGGGGGTTACGAGCAGTACTTC. Translating gives CASSLENSGGYEQYF.